These 31 T cell receptor beta chains came from one sample sequenced in a study of blood T cell repertoires in COVID-19. Generated by immunoSEQ multiplex PCR, the TCRdb table keeps only in-frame clones and is missing some. The table shows 150,000 to 200,000 clones, with 65% to 90% occurring only once. The specimen was peripheral blood. Receptor source: a man over 45 with active or convalescent COVID-19.

The chain employs TRBV30 and TRBJ1-4, with 7 nucleotides matching TRBD1. The J segment lost 14 bases and the V segment lost 0 bases, leaving 15 bases of the junction unmatched. CDR3 size: 15 residues. Germline V gene data show CDR1 as GTSNPN and CDR2 as SVGIG (reference sequence). In DNA, the CDR3 is TGTGCCTGGAGTGTAGGGGCAGGGGGGAACTCTGACCTGTTTTTT. It codes for CAWSVGAGGNSDLFF.

The chain carries TRBV6-5 and TRBJ1-6; no definite D call. The CDR3 covers 15 residues. With 6 bases removed from V and 0 bases from J, the gap between germline ends came to 9 bases. Germline assignment: CDR1 MNHEY and CDR2 SVGAGI. CDR3 nucleotide sequence: TGTGCCAGCAGGGCAGTCAGCTCCTATAATTCACCCCTCCACTTT. Amino acid sequence: CASRAVSSYNSPLHF.

V usage is TRBV5-4 and J usage is TRBJ1-1, with D tentatively TRBD1 (5 bases). The CDR3 runs to 16 residues. The germline V and J ends were trimmed by 3 bases and 2 bases, with 17 bases remaining between them. Germline V gene sequence: CDR1 SGHNT, CDR2 YYREEE (reference sequence). The CDR3 nucleotides are TGTGCCAGCAGCTCGGGGGGAGGTGGGAAAAACACTGAAGCTTTCTTT. Translation gives CASSSGGGGKNTEAFF.

The J gene is TRBJ2-1, the V gene TRBV3-1 (or the pseudogene TRBV3-2); D is perhaps TRBD2 (6 bases). Per the germline V gene, CDR1 is LGHDT and CDR2 is YNNKEL (reference sequence). V was clipped by 4 bases and J by 7 bases, with 17 bases between them. The CDR3 length is 15 residues. The CDR3 here is CASSPRRGEVNEQFF. The CDR3 DNA follows: TGTGCCAGCAGCCCGAGGCGGGGAGAGGTTAATGAGCAGTTCTTC.

The chain recombines TRBV6-5 with TRBJ2-1; tentatively, D is TRBD1 (6 bases). The CDR3 is made up of 14 amino acids. Germline-derived CDR1 and CDR2 are MNHEY and SVGAGI. With 6 bases removed from V and 5 bases from J, the gap between germline ends came to 14 bases. For the CDR3, the DNA is TGTGCCAGCAGCGCAGACAGGAAAAACAATGAGCAGTTCTTC. Protein: CASSADRKNNEQFF.

The chain links TRBV6-1 to TRBJ2-5; 10 bases line up with TRBD2. The germline V gene encodes CDR1 MNHNS and CDR2 SASEGT. J gave up 5 bases and V 3 bases, and 6 bases lay outside the gene matches. This CDR3 is built from 15 residues. The CDR3 is CASSDNSGGRETQYF. CDR3 sequence (DNA): TGTGCCAGCAGTGACAATAGCGGGGGGAGGGAGACCCAGTACTTC.

The chain uses TRBV10-3 and TRBJ2-1, with a possible D match to TRBD2 (5 bases). CDR1 and CDR2 (germline): ENHRY, SYGVKD. CDR3 length equals 14 residues. V was cut by 6 bases and J by 7 bases, with 16 bases left in between. CDR3 in DNA: TGTGCCATCAGCGAGAGACGGGGTATGAATGAGCAGTTCTTC. Protein: CAISERRGMNEQFF.

A single count supports this clone. The chain recombines TRBV27 with TRBJ2-5; 9 bases agree with TRBD1. Germline CDR1 MNHEY, CDR2 SMNVEV (reference sequence). The J segment lost 5 bases and the V segment lost 4 bases, leaving 5 bases of the junction unmatched. The CDR3 sequence is 14 residues long. The DNA of the CDR3 is TGTGCCAGCAGTTACACCGGACAGGGGGAGACCCAGTACTTC. Protein sequence: CASSYTGQGETQYF.

The V gene is TRBV3-1 (or the pseudogene TRBV3-2), the J gene TRBJ1-1, with D uncertain. Germline CDR1 reads LGHDT; CDR2 reads YNNKEL (reference sequence). The ends were cut back, 3 bases at V and 1 base at J, with 9 bases in the middle. The CDR3 sequence is 14 residues long. The CDR3 coding sequence is TGTGCCAGCAGCCACGCCGGGTGGAACACTGAAGCTTTCTTT. It is translated as CASSHAGWNTEAFF.

The gene calls are TRBV3-1 (or the pseudogene TRBV3-2) and TRBJ2-7; 7 bases line up with TRBD2. Losses at the gene ends were 0 bases for V and 13 bases for J; bases not matched to a gene: 9. Germline V lookup: CDR1 LGHDT, CDR2 YNNKEL (reference sequence). The CDR3 extends over 13 amino acids. CDR3 DNA sequence: TGTGCCAGCAGCCAAGACCTGGCGGGAGACTGCTACTTC. Residues: CASSQDLAGDCYF.

This clone was recorded only once. Here the CDR3 reads CSARVSAEVTF. DNA for the CDR3: TGCAGTGCTAGAGTTAGCGCTGAGGTCACCTTC. The V gene is TRBV20-1, the J gene TRBJ1-2, with no clear D. V was clipped by 1 base and J by 13 bases, with 13 bases between them. This CDR3 is 11 amino acids long. Germline V gene sequence: CDR1 DFQATT, CDR2 SNEGSKA (reference sequence).

This clone was seen only a few times. The gene calls are TRBV5-1 and TRBJ2-3; 7 bases are shared with TRBD2. The CDR3 is 15 residues long. In germline, CDR1 is SGHRS, CDR2 YFSETQ. V shed 4 bases and J 1 base; nucleotides not matched to a gene: 6. CDR3 DNA sequence: TGCGCCAGCAGCCCCAACCTAGCGGGCACAGATACGCAGTATTTT. Protein: CASSPNLAGTDTQYF.

The V and J genes are TRBV3-1 (or the pseudogene TRBV3-2) and TRBJ2-7; 10 bases map to TRBD2. The trim removed 1 base at V and 5 bases at J, leaving 8 bases unmatched. The CDR3 totals 16 residues. Germline lookup yields CDR1 LGHDT and CDR2 YNNKEL (reference sequence). DNA of the CDR3: TGTGCCAGCAGCCAAGGACTAGCGGGCCCACGGGACGAGCAGTACTTC. Translating it yields CASSQGLAGPRDEQYF.

The chain carries TRBV3-1 (or the pseudogene TRBV3-2) and TRBJ2-7; 8 bases agree with TRBD2. The CDR3 has 15 amino acids. Germline CDR1 and CDR2: LGHDT and YNNKEL (reference sequence). The V and J ends lost 3 bases and 0 bases, in that order; junction bases with no gene match: 4. The CDR3 sequence: CASSQLAGSSYEQYF. The CDR3 DNA follows: TGTGCCAGCAGCCAGCTAGCGGGCAGCTCCTACGAGCAGTACTTC.

This clone was counted at least ten times. The V gene is TRBV6-1, the J gene TRBJ1-2; perhaps TRBD1 as D (5 bases). V was shortened by 7 bases and J by 6 bases, with 30 bases between the two germline ends. The CDR3 is 18 amino acids. CDR1 is MNHNS and CDR2 is SASEGT in the germline V gene. The CDR3 coding sequence is TGTGCCAGCACTGATTTCGGGAGGACAAAGGCCGGTGATGATGGCTACACCTTC. Its protein product is CASTDFGRTKAGDDGYTF.

The V call is TRBV19, the J call TRBJ1-2, with 8 nucleotides matching TRBD1. This CDR3 is built from 14 residues. Germline V gene data show CDR1 as LNHDA and CDR2 as SQIVND (reference sequence). Germline trimming cut 7 bases from V and 8 bases from J; bases unmatched to any gene: 12. The CDR3 protein is CASTPEPRGRGYTF. The CDR3 DNA follows: TGTGCCAGTACTCCAGAGCCCAGGGGGCGCGGCTACACCTTC.

The V gene is TRBV9, the J gene TRBJ2-3, with TRBD2 matching 11 bases. The CDR3 has 15 residues. The junction had 3 bases not matched to a gene; V was cut back by 0 bases and J by 6 bases. Germline V gene lookup returns CDR1 SGDLS and CDR2 YYNGEE. Here the CDR3 DNA reads TGTGCCAGCAGCGTAGGTAGCGGGGGGGCGGATACGCAGTATTTT. Protein: CASSVGSGGADTQYF.

The chain links TRBV5-1 to TRBJ2-1; 8 nucleotides agree with TRBD2. Germline V gene sequence: CDR1 SGHRS, CDR2 YFSETQ. The CDR3 contains 15 residues. After removal of 7 bases from V and 0 bases from J, the junction contained 6 bases not matched to a gene. DNA of the CDR3: TGCGCCAGCCGGGAGGGACCCGTCTCCTACAATGAGCAGTTCTTC. Translated: CASREGPVSYNEQFF.

This clone was counted between two and nine times. The gene calls are TRBV5-4 and TRBJ2-3; a weak D match, TRBD1 (6 bases). CDR1 SGHNT and CDR2 YYREEE come from the germline V gene (reference sequence). The CDR3 covers 15 residues. Between the trimmed V and J ends, which lost 3 bases and 1 base, there was a span of 12 bases. In DNA form, the CDR3 reads TGTGCCAGCAGCTATCAACAGGGAGGCACAGATACGCAGTATTTT. It yields the protein CASSYQQGGTDTQYF.

This chain joins TRBV3-1 (or the pseudogene TRBV3-2) and TRBJ2-1; D possibly corresponds to TRBD2 (6 bases). The CDR3 has 15 amino acids. CDR1 and CDR2 (germline): LGHDT, YNNKEL (reference sequence). Trimming removed 4 bases at V and 1 base at J, with 11 bases between. CDR3 sequence reads: CASSLGTGSYNEQFF. CDR3 nucleotide sequence: TGTGCCAGCAGCCTTGGGACTGGATCCTACAATGAGCAGTTCTTC.

The chain joins TRBV11-1 to TRBJ1-1, with a tentative D call TRBD1 (6 bases). From germline, CDR1 is SGHAT and CDR2 FQDESV (reference sequence). The CDR3 has 15 amino acids. With 4 bases removed from V and 3 bases from J, the gap between germline ends came to 15 bases. The CDR3 DNA follows: TGTGCCAGCAGCTCCGGGTCGGGGGGGCACACTGAAGCTTTCTTT. Translated: CASSSGSGGHTEAFF. Supplemented by reference TRBV11-1 and TRBJ1-1, the full variable domain reads EAEVAQSPRYKITEKSQAVAFWCDPISGHATLYWYRQILGQGPELLVQFQDESVVDDSQLPKDRFSAERLKGVDSTLKIQPAELGDSAMYLCASSSGSGGHTEAFFGQGTRLTVV.

The CDR3 DNA sequence: TGTGCCAGCAGTTTAGCCTACCGAAATGAAAAACTGTTTTTT. Its translation is CASSLAYRNEKLFF. This chain joins TRBV28 and TRBJ1-4; D not resolved. The CDR3 runs to 14 residues. Germline CDR1 reads MDHEN; CDR2 reads SYDVKM. With 2 bases removed from V and 5 bases from J, the gap between germline ends came to 9 bases.

This sequence joins TRBV19 and TRBJ1-5; the D is unclear. V gave up 5 bases and J gave up 7 bases, with 12 bases separating them. There are 13 residues in the CDR3. Germline CDR1 LNHDA, CDR2 SQIVND (reference sequence). The DNA for the CDR3 is TGTGCCAGTAGTTATTCCATTAGCCAGCCCCAGCATTTT. Its translation is CASSYSISQPQHF.

This chain connects TRBV24-1 to TRBJ2-3, with 7 bases that match TRBD2. Germline values: CDR1 KGHDR, CDR2 SFDVKD. There are 18 residues in the CDR3. V lost 0 bases to trimming and J lost 0 bases; unmatched junction nucleotides: 8. CDR3 in amino acids: CATSDLGGGSLSTDTQYF. For the CDR3, the DNA is TGTGCCACCAGTGATTTGGGTGGCGGGAGCCTTAGCACAGATACGCAGTATTTT.

The chain employs TRBV10-3 and TRBJ2-7, with D uncertain. Germline values: CDR1 ENHRY, CDR2 SYGVKD. V lost 4 bases and J 1 base, leaving 11 bases between the germline ends. The CDR3 has 14 residues. The CDR3 here is CAISATQFSYEQYF. In DNA form, the CDR3 reads TGTGCCATCAGTGCCACACAATTTTCCTACGAGCAGTACTTC.

The CDR3, as DNA: TGTGCCAGCTGCGCAGGGGATCAGCCCCAGCATTTT. It translates to CASCAGDQPQHF. The chain combines TRBV28 with TRBJ1-5; the D gene is possibly TRBD1 (6 bases). The CDR3 has 12 amino acids. Germline V CDR1 and CDR2: MDHEN, SYDVKM. Trimming cost V 8 bases and J 5 bases, with 10 bases left between them. The full variable domain, in which reference TRBV28 and TRBJ1-5 provide the parts outside the CDR3, is DVKVTQSSRYLVKRTGEKVFLECVQDMDHENMFWYRQDPGLGLRLIYFSYDVKMKEKGDIPEGYSVSREKKERFSLILESASTNQTSMYLCASCAGDQPQHFGDGTRLSIL.

The chain is built from TRBV9 and TRBJ1-4; D is ambiguous. V was cut by 0 bases and J by 0 bases, with 9 bases left in between. Germline V gene sequence: CDR1 SGDLS, CDR2 YYNGEE. CDR3 length: 16 amino acids. CDR3 sequence: CASSVGGSATNEKLFF. The DNA of the CDR3 is TGTGCCAGCAGCGTAGGAGGGTCCGCAACTAATGAAAAACTGTTTTTT. Looking up the rest from reference TRBV9 and TRBJ1-4 gives the full variable domain: DSGVTQTPKHLITATGQRVTLRCSPRSGDLSVYWYQQSLDQGLQFLIQYYNGEERAKGNILERFSAQQFPDLHSELNLSSLELGDSALYFCASSVGGSATNEKLFFGSGTQLSVL.

The DNA of the CDR3 is TGTGCCAGCAGCACCTCGGGAGCAGGCCAAGGGAACACCGGGGAGCTGTTTTTT. As protein: CASSTSGAGQGNTGELFF. The V call is TRBV28, the J call TRBJ2-2, with D maybe TRBD2 (6 bases). Germline V gene lookup returns CDR1 MDHEN and CDR2 SYDVKM. V shed 6 bases and J shed 1 base, with 21 bases lying between them. This CDR3 has 18 residues.

The chain carries TRBV10-3 and TRBJ1-5; D possibly corresponds to TRBD1 (5 bases). The CDR3 loop spans 15 amino acids. Germline values: CDR1 ENHRY, CDR2 SYGVKD. Deletions cut 5 bases from V and 3 bases from J, with 14 bases between. The CDR3 DNA sequence: TGTGCCATCAGTAAAGGAGGGGACGACAATCAGCCCCAGCATTTT. Protein: CAISKGGDDNQPQHF.

The V call is TRBV29-1, the J call TRBJ2-7, with 8 positions matching TRBD1. The germline V gene has CDR1 SQVTM and CDR2 ANQGSEA. The CDR3 has 12 amino acids. The V and J ends lost 4 bases and 6 bases, in that order; junction bases with no gene match: 5. CDR3 DNA: TGCAGCGTTGGGACAGGGATGGGCGAGCAGTACTTC. Amino acid sequence: CSVGTGMGEQYF.

V is TRBV9 and J is TRBJ1-4; D remains ambiguous. V was trimmed by 5 bases and J by 5 bases, leaving 7 bases between them. The CDR3 contains 12 residues. The germline V gene has CDR1 SGDLS and CDR2 YYNGEE. The CDR3 nucleotides are TGTGCCAGCAGTAGGGAGAATGAAAAACTGTTTTTT. Protein sequence: CASSRENEKLFF.